The 14 T cell receptor beta chains below were found in one sample sequenced in a study of cytomegalovirus exposure and HLA in healthy donors listed by TCRdb under 2017. Library preparation used the immunoSEQ multiplex PCR assay. A mixture of 60 forward primers for TCR Vbeta segments and 13 reverse primers for TCR Jbeta segments was used in the multiplex PCR. TCRdb provides this immuneACCESS table in a form limited to in-frame rearrangements. Some clones are lacking; in checked studies, under half of them reflect an unresolved V gene, and why the rest are absent is not known. This sample lists some 220,000 clones; just under 80% were detected once. The ten largest clones take up around 0.44% of the sample. The material sequenced was PBMCs. These receptors were taken from a boy aged 10-17 years in good health and CMV-seronegative.

V usage is TRBV6-5 and J usage is TRBJ2-5; D unresolved. Per the germline V gene, CDR1 is MNHEY and CDR2 is SVGAGI. The CDR3 length is 13 residues. The V end lost 5 bases, the J end lost 1 base, and 8 bases lay between the germline ends. CDR3 sequence: CASSRVPQETQYF. Written as DNA, the CDR3 is TGTGCCAGCAGTCGGGTGCCCCAAGAGACCCAGTACTTC.

The chain carries TRBV5-1 and TRBJ2-6; D not resolved. V shed 4 bases and J shed 0 bases, with 8 bases lying between them. The CDR3 loop spans 15 amino acids. Germline V gene lookup returns CDR1 SGHRS and CDR2 YFSETQ. The CDR3 DNA follows: TGCGCCAGCAGCGTCCAGATCTCTGGGGCCAACGTCCTGACTTTC. Amino acid sequence: CASSVQISGANVLTF.

The CDR3 here is CASSLGPDRAYGYTF. CDR3 DNA: TGTGCCAGCAGCTTGGGACCCGACAGGGCCTATGGCTACACCTTC. This rearrangement joins TRBV5-4 to TRBJ1-2; 7 bases fit TRBD1. CDR1 is SGHNT, CDR2 YYREEE, per germline (reference sequence). The junction had 6 bases not matched to a gene; V was cut back by 0 bases and J by 4 bases. The CDR3 length is 15 residues.

The J gene is TRBJ2-1, the V gene TRBV10-3, with 7 bases matching TRBD2. J gave up 4 bases and V 3 bases, and 12 bases lay outside the gene matches. CDR1 and CDR2 (germline): ENHRY, SYGVKD. The CDR3 is 17 amino acids. In DNA form, the CDR3 reads TGTGCCATCAGTGAAGCGAAGGCGGGAGCGGGTTACAATGAGCAGTTCTTC. This gives the protein CAISEAKAGAGYNEQFF.

This rearrangement joins TRBV7-2 to TRBJ2-2; 12 nucleotides align to TRBD2. The CDR3 runs to 15 residues. The V gene end was trimmed by 6 bases and the J gene end by 1 base; junction bases not matched to a gene: 0. Germline V gene sequence: CDR1 SGHTA, CDR2 FQGNSA. This CDR3 is CASRLAGGNTGELFF. The CDR3 coding sequence is TGTGCCAGCAGACTAGCGGGGGGGAACACCGGGGAGCTGTTTTTT.

This chain joins TRBV15 and TRBJ1-1, with a possible D match to TRBD1 (6 bases). Germline loops: CDR1 LNHNV, CDR2 YYDKDF (reference sequence). The V end lost 4 bases, the J end lost 0 bases, and 12 bases lay between the germline ends. This CDR3 contains 15 residues. The CDR3, as DNA: TGTGCCACCAGCAAGGGGGGGGCCTTGAACACTGAAGCTTTCTTT. It encodes CATSKGGALNTEAFF.

This clone was found a few times. The chain uses TRBV7-9 and TRBJ2-2; no definite D call. The germline gives CDR1 SEHNR, CDR2 FQNEAQ (reference sequence). This CDR3 comprises 13 residues. Deletions cut 4 bases from V and 3 bases from J, with 6 bases between. The CDR3 DNA sequence: TGTGCCAGCAGCTACATGGACACCGGGGAGCTGTTTTTT. It specifies CASSYMDTGELFF.

This sequence joins TRBV5-1 and TRBJ2-7; a possible D gene is TRBD2 (6 bases). Germline lookup yields CDR1 SGHRS and CDR2 YFSETQ. The CDR3 sequence is 15 residues long. Trimming took off 4 bases at V and 2 bases at J, with 16 bases between the two ends. The CDR3 DNA reads TGCGCCAGCAGCCTCCACGGTGGGGGGACCTACGAGCAGTACTTC. Its protein is CASSLHGGGTYEQYF.

The J gene is TRBJ1-4, the V gene TRBV7-8; TRBD1 matches at 8 bases. Trimming cost V 5 bases and J 6 bases; bases outside gene matches: 5. Germline values: CDR1 SGHVS, CDR2 FQNEAQ. The CDR3 contains 14 residues. The CDR3: CASSLDRGDEKLFF. CDR3 in DNA: TGTGCCAGCAGCCTTGACAGGGGAGATGAAAAACTGTTTTTT.

This rearrangement joins TRBV6-1 to TRBJ2-7; 7 nucleotides line up with TRBD2. The CDR3 runs to 13 residues. The germline V gene encodes CDR1 MNHNS and CDR2 SASEGT. With 9 bases clipped from V and 4 bases from J, the junction kept 9 bases outside the gene matches. CDR3: CASVLRGDYEQYF. The CDR3 bases are TGTGCCAGTGTACTCCGGGGGGATTACGAGCAGTACTTC.

The chain joins TRBV10-3 to TRBJ1-2; weak D call: TRBD1 (5 bases). Germline lookup yields CDR1 ENHRY and CDR2 SYGVKD. This CDR3 is built from 15 residues. The V end lost 0 bases, the J end lost 4 bases, and 12 bases lay between the germline ends. CDR3 sequence (DNA): TGTGCCATCAGTGAGTCTGCAGGGCCCTTCTATGGCTACACCTTC. This gives the protein CAISESAGPFYGYTF.

In this sample, this clone turned up once. This chain joins TRBV11-3 and TRBJ1-2; 9 nucleotides match TRBD1. The ends lost 4 bases at V and 8 bases at J; junction bases unmatched: 14. The CDR3 is 16 residues long. The germline V gene has CDR1 SGHNT and CDR2 YENEEA. The CDR3 DNA reads TGTGCCAGCAGCTCTACCGGGACAGGGACGATAAGGGGCTACACCTTC. Its translation is CASSSTGTGTIRGYTF.

This chain connects TRBV6-5 to TRBJ2-5; D may be TRBD2 (6 bases). This CDR3 comprises 14 residues. Deletions cut 5 bases from V and 1 base from J, with 11 bases between. Germline V gene lookup returns CDR1 MNHEY and CDR2 SVGAGI. CDR3 nucleotide sequence: TGTGCCAGCAGTAGGAGGGATCTCCAAGAGACCCAGTACTTC. Translated, it gives CASSRRDLQETQYF.

The rearrangement links TRBV7-9 to TRBJ2-7; 7 bases align to TRBD1. Germline CDR1 is SEHNR and CDR2 is FQNEAQ (reference sequence). The CDR3 is 14 residues long. V trimming: 7 bases; J trimming: 2 bases; junction bases outside the gene matches: 8. DNA of the CDR3: TGTGCCAGCACCGCCTCGACAGGGACCTACGAGCAGTACTTC. This encodes CASTASTGTYEQYF.